This TCR beta chain originates from a study of graft-versus-host responses after intestinal transplantation. Across the study: Those transplanted obtained multivisceral, liver-intestinal, or isolated intestinal grafts.

Some clones are missing from TCRdb's copy, which holds only in-frame ones; the method was immunoSEQ multiplex PCR. The sample carries around 90,000 clones, 94% recorded once. CDR3 length: 14 amino acids. Trimming took off 4 bases at V and 4 bases at J, with 12 bases between the two ends. The germline V gene encodes CDR1 LNHNV and CDR2 YYDKDF (reference sequence). Notes on this clone: Antigen specificity is unknown.

The chain employs TRBV15 and TRBJ2-3; no clear D. The sequence derives from a human donor who was the organ donor for an intestinal transplant. Sample: unstimulated CD4+ T cells sorted from spleen or lymph node cells, taken before transplant. CDR3: CATSTGPAADTQYF. The CDR3 DNA reads as TGTGCCACCAGCACCGGGCCTGCCGCAGATACGCAGTATTTT. Using reference TRBV15 and TRBJ2-3 for the parts outside the CDR3, the full variable domain is DAMVIQNPRYQVTQFGKPVTLSCSQTLNHNVMYWYQQKSSQAPKLLFHYYDKDFNNEADTPDNFQSRRPNTSFCFLDIRSPGLGDTAMYLCATSTGPAADTQYFGPGTRLTVL.